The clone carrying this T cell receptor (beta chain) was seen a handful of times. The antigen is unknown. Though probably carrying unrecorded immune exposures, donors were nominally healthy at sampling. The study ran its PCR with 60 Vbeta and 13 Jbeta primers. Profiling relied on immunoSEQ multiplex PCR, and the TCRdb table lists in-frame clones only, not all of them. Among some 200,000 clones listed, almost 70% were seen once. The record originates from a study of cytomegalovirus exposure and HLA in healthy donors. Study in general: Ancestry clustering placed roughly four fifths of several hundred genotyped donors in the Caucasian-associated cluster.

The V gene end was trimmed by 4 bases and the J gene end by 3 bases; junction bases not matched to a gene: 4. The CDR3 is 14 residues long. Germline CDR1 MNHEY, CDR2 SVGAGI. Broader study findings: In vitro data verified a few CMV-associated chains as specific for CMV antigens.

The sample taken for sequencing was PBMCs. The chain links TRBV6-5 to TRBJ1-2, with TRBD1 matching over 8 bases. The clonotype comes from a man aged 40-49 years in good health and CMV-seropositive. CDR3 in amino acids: CASSSGQGDYGYTF. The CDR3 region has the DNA TGTGCCAGCAGTTCAGGACAGGGAGACTATGGCTACACCTTC.